This T cell receptor beta chain derives from a study of cytotoxic CD8 clonotypes in ibrutinib-treated CLL. Whole-study context: Responses comprised 25 or so partial and 2 complete; at median around 6 years, around 15 remained remitted and around 12 progressed. Each sample contained, on average, roughly 260,000 productive templates and tens of thousands of productive rearrangements. Points from the study as a whole: The public clonotypes identified were infrequent and showed contraction or stability on treatment. Baseline clonality, higher than in age-matched healthy donors, tracked circulating CD8+ T-cell counts.

Comments on this clone: Its antigen is not identified.

This CDR3 has 16 residues. Looked up from germline, CDR1 is MDHEN and CDR2 is SYDVKM. V was cut by 1 base and J by 0 bases, with 9 bases left in between. Measured with immunoSEQ multiplex PCR; TCRdb has only the in-frame clones, and not every one. The sample includes approximately 22,000 clones, over 65% seen only once; the top ten take roughly 24%. The rearrangement joins TRBV28 to TRBJ2-2, with a weak D call TRBD2 (6 bases). This sequence was found in a human donor with chronic lymphocytic leukemia. The sequences come from PBMCs, collected before ibrutinib treatment. CDR3: CASSLSAGSNTGELFF. CDR3 coding DNA: TGTGCCAGCAGTTTATCGGCGGGATCGAACACCGGGGAGCTGTTTTTT.